This TCR beta chain is drawn from a study of shared clonotypes between healthy human individuals. Germline V gene lookup returns CDR1 MNHEY and CDR2 SMNVEV (reference sequence). The CDR3 length is 14 residues. Trimming removed 6 bases at V and 2 bases at J, with 12 bases between. The repertoire was sequenced with immunoSEQ multiplex PCR; TCRdb's copy has only in-frame clones and lacks some. The table has under 700,000 clones, roughly 95% seen once; the top ten hold over 0.1%. Cells designated naive CD8 were CD45RO-negative and were positively selected for CCR7, with terminally differentiated effector memory CD45RA+ cells excluded.

The chain carries TRBV27 and TRBJ2-3; D not certain. This sequence was found in a woman between 25 and 40 years old in good health. Sequencing was performed on naive CD8+ T cells sorted from blood. CDR3: CASRFGSLTDTQYF. The CDR3, as DNA: TGTGCCAGCAGATTCGGATCCCTCACAGATACGCAGTATTTT.